This entry describes one TCR beta chain. The recovered donors of Cohort 3 showed two negative PCRs, clearance, or symptom resolution. The data were obtained in a study of blood T cell repertoires in COVID-19. This CDR3 is built from 12 residues. Germline V gene lookup returns CDR1 SQVTM and CDR2 ANQGSEA. V was clipped by 4 bases and J by 8 bases; unmatched bases: 3. The assay was immunoSEQ multiplex PCR, and TCRdb's table has in-frame clones only and misses some. The table includes about 480,000 clones, 88% detected once. The material sequenced was PBMCs or T cells enriched from blood (not recorded which). The TCR was taken from a woman between 35 and 50 years old who had recovered from COVID-19. The chain recombines TRBV29-1 with TRBJ2-1, with 9 bases matching TRBD2. The CDR3 DNA sequence: TGCAGCGTTGTTCGGACTAGCGATGAGCAGTTCTTC. It specifies CSVVRTSDEQFF.